The clone carrying this TCR beta chain was picked up many times. The data originate from a study of Graves' ophthalmopathy and Graves' hyperthyroidism. Germline assignment: CDR1 SGHTA and CDR2 FQGNSA. The CDR3 spans 14 residues. Deletions cut 1 base from V and 5 bases from J, with 8 bases between. Amplification of the TCR beta CDR3 regions used RNA transcripts (as template). Scientists carried out first-round RT-PCR using HTBI primers and then a second-round multiplex PCR. TCRdb itself ran the multiplex PCR reads through MiXCR, one entry per CDR3 protein. The data contain about 380,000 distinct CDR3 sequences, 15% to 19% of them singletons.

This rearrangement joins TRBV7-2 to TRBJ2-2, with no clear D. Sequenced input: peripheral blood. The sequence derives from a woman in her late teens or twenties with stable Graves' hyperthyroidism. CDR3 sequence reads: CASSLGLPTGELFF. CDR3 sequence (DNA): TGTGCCAGCAGCTTAGGACTTCCTACCGGGGAGCTGTTTTTT.